This T cell receptor (beta chain) was observed in a study of cytomegalovirus exposure and HLA in healthy donors. Study conclusions and caveats: The classifier was said to identify cytomegalovirus status with high specificity and sensitivity. The authors later found TCR association rates varying by HLA locus, with DRB1 most and HLA-C fewest.

Healthy donors of bone marrow made up the group. The V end was cut by 0 bases, the J end by 0 bases, with 9 bases between. Looked up from germline, CDR1 is LGHNA and CDR2 is YNFKEQ. This CDR3 region has 16 residues. The study ran its PCR with 60 Vbeta and 13 Jbeta primers. TCRdb keeps only in-frame clones here, not all; method: immunoSEQ multiplex PCR. The sample has over 100,000 clones; approximately 77% are singletons. This clone was picked up a small number of times. Antigen specificity is unknown. The source material was PBMCs. This receptor was obtained from a male donor in good health and CMV-seropositive. This sequence joins TRBV4-2 and TRBJ2-1; no clear D gene. The CDR3 bases are TGTGCCAGCAGCCAAGAAGGCGGAAACTCCTACAATGAGCAGTTCTTC. It encodes CASSQEGGNSYNEQFF.